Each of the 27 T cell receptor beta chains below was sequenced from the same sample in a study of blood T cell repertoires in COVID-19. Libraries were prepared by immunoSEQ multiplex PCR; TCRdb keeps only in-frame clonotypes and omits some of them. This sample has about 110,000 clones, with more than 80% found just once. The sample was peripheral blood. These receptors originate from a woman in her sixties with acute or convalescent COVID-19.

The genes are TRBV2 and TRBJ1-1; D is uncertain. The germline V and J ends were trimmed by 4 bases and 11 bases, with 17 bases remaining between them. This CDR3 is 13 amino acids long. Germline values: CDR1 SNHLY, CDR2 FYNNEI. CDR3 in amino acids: CASSADGRGGAFF. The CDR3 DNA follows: TGTGCCAGCAGTGCTGACGGCCGAGGAGGGGCTTTCTTT.

CDR3 bases: TGTGCCAGCAGATTAGCGGGAGTCCTCACAGATACGCAGTATTTT. Translating gives CASRLAGVLTDTQYF. The chain is built from TRBV5-4 and TRBJ2-3; 9 nucleotides agree with TRBD2. The CDR3 contains 15 residues. The V gene end was trimmed by 5 bases and the J gene end by 2 bases; junction bases not matched to a gene: 6. Per the germline V gene, CDR1 is SGHNT and CDR2 is YYREEE (reference sequence).

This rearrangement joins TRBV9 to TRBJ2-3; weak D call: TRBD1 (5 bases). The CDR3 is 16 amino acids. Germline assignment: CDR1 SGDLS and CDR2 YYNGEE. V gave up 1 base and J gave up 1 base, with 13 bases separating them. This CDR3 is CASSVSTGFGTDTQYF. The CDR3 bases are TGTGCCAGCAGCGTAAGCACAGGATTCGGCACAGATACGCAGTATTTT.

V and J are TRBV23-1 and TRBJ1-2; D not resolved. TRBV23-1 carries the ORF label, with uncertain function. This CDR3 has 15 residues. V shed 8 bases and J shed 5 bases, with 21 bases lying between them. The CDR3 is CASPDTGNLRYGYTF. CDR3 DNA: TGCGCCAGCCCCGACACCGGGAACCTGAGGTATGGCTACACCTTC.

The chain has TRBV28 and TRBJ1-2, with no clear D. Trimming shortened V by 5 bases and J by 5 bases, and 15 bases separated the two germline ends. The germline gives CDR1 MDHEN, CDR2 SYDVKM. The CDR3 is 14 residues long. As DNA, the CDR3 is TGTGCCAGCAGTCCCGGCGGGTCTGCTTATGGCTACACCTTC. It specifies CASSPGGSAYGYTF.

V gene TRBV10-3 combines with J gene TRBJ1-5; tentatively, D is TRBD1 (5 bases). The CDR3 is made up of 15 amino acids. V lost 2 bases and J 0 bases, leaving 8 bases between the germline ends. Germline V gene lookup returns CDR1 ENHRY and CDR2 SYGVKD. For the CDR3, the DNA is TGTGCCATCAGTGAGGGACAATATAGCAATCAGCCCCAGCATTTT. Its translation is CAISEGQYSNQPQHF.

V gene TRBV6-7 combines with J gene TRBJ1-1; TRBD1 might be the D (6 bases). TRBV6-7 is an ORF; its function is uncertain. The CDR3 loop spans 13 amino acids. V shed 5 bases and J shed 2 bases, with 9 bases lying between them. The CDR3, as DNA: TGTGCCAGCAGTAGGGGACAAAACACTGAAGCTTTCTTT. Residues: CASSRGQNTEAFF.

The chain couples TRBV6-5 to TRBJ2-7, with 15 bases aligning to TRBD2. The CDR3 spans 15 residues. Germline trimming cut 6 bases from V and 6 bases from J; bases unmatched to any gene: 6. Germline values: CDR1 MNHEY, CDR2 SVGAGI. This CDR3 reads CASRPEGLAGGEQYF. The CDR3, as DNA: TGTGCCAGCAGACCCGAGGGACTAGCGGGAGGCGAGCAGTACTTC.

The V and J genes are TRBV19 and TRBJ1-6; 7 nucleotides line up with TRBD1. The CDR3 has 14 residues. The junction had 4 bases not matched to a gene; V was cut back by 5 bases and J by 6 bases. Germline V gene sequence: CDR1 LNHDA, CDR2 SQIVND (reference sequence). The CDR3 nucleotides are TGTGCCAGTAGTGCCCAGGGGGGTAATTCACCCCTCCACTTT. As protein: CASSAQGGNSPLHF.

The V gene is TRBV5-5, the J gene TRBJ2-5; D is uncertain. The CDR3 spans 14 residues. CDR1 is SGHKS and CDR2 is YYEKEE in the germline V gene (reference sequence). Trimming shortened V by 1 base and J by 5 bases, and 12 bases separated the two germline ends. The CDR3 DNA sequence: TGTGCCAGCAGCTTGTTTTGGCAGAGGGAGACCCAGTACTTC. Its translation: CASSLFWQRETQYF.

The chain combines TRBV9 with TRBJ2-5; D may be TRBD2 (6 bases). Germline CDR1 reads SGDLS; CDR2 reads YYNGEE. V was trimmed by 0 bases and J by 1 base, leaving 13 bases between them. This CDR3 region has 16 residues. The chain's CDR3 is CASSVEGGAFQETQYF. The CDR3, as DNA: TGTGCCAGCAGCGTAGAGGGCGGGGCCTTCCAAGAGACCCAGTACTTC. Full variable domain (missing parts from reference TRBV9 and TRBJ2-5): DSGVTQTPKHLITATGQRVTLRCSPRSGDLSVYWYQQSLDQGLQFLIQYYNGEERAKGNILERFSAQQFPDLHSELNLSSLELGDSALYFCASSVEGGAFQETQYFGPGTRLLVL.

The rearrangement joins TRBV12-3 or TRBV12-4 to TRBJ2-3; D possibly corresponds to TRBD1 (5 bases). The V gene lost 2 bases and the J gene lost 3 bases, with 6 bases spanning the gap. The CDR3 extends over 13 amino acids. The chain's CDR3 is CASSLSGTDTQYF. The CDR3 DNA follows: TGTGCCAGCAGTTTATCAGGGACAGATACGCAGTATTTT.

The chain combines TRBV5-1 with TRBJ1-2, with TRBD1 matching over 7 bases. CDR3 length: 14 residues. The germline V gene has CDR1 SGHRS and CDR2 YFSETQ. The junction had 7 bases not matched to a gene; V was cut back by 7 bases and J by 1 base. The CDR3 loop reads CASSLRDSNYGYTF. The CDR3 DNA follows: TGCGCCAGCTCACTCCGGGACAGTAACTATGGCTACACCTTC.

The CDR3 DNA sequence: TGTGCCATCCAGGGGGGAAACACCGGGGAGCTGTTTTTT. It specifies CAIQGGNTGELFF. This sequence joins TRBV19 and TRBJ2-2, with D maybe TRBD1 (7 bases). The CDR3 extends over 13 amino acids. Germline lookup yields CDR1 LNHDA and CDR2 SQIVND (reference sequence). The V gene lost 10 bases and the J gene lost 2 bases, with 11 bases spanning the gap. Together with reference TRBV19 and TRBJ2-2, the CDR3 gives the full variable domain: DGGITQSPKYLFRKEGQNVTLSCEQNLNHDAMYWYRQDPGQGLRLIYYSQIVNDFQKGDIAEGYSVSREKKESFPLTVTSAQKNPTAFYLCAIQGGNTGELFFGEGSRLTVL.

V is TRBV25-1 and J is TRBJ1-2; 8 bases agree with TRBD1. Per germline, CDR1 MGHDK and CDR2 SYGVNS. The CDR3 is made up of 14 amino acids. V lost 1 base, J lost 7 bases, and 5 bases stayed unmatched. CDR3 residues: CASSEFGQGRGYTF. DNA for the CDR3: TGTGCCAGCAGTGAATTCGGACAGGGCCGTGGCTACACCTTC.

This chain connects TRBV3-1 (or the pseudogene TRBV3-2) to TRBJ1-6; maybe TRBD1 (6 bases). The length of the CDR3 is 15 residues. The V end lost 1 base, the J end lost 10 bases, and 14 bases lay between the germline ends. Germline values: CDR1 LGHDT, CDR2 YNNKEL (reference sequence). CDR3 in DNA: TGTGCCAGCAGCCAAGTCATGGGGGCTCGGTCACCCCTCCACTTT. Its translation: CASSQVMGARSPLHF.

The CDR3 region is CASRINQNSGNTIYF. The CDR3 DNA reads as TGTGCCAGCAGGATAAACCAGAACTCTGGAAACACCATATATTTT. The chain recombines TRBV5-5 with TRBJ1-3, with D unresolved. Germline V gene data show CDR1 as SGHKS and CDR2 as YYEKEE (reference sequence). CDR3 length: 15 amino acids. The V end lost 5 bases, the J end lost 0 bases, and 12 bases lay between the germline ends.

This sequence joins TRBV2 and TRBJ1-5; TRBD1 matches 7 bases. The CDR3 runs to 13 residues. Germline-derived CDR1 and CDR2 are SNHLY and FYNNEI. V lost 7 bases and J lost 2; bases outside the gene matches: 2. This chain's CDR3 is CASNGQGNQPQHF. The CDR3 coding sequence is TGTGCCAGCAATGGACAGGGCAATCAGCCCCAGCATTTT.

This CDR3 is CAVGSGTGNTDTQYF. DNA of the CDR3: TGCGCCGTCGGATCCGGGACAGGGAACACAGATACGCAGTATTTT. This sequence joins TRBV5-1 and TRBJ2-3; TRBD1 matches 9 bases. This CDR3 comprises 15 residues. The ends lost 10 bases at V and 2 bases at J; junction bases unmatched: 11. CDR1 and CDR2 from the germline V gene are SGHRS and YFSETQ.

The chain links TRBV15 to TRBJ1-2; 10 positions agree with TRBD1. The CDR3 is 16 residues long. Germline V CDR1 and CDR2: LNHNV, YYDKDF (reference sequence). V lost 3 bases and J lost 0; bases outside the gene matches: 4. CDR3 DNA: TGTGCCACCAGCAGGGGGACAGGGGTAGCTAACTATGGCTACACCTTC. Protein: CATSRGTGVANYGYTF.

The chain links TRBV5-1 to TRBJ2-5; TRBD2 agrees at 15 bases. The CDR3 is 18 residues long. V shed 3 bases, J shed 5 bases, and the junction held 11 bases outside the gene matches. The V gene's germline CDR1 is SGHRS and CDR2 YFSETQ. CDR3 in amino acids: CASSSGTSGGPRVETQYF. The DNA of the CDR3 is TGCGCCAGCAGCTCAGGGACTAGCGGGGGGCCGCGGGTTGAGACCCAGTACTTC.

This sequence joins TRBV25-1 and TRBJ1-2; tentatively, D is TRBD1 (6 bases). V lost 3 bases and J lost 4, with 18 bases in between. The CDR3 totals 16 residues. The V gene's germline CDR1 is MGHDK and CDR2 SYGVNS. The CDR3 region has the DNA TGTGCCAGCAGTGAGGCGAACAGGGCATCTTTCTATGGCTACACCTTC. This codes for CASSEANRASFYGYTF.

In DNA form, the CDR3 reads TGTGCCAGCAGTGCTCCGGGGGGCGTCCGCTACGAGCAGTACTTC. This sequence encodes CASSAPGGVRYEQYF. V usage is TRBV2 and J usage is TRBJ2-7, with D tentatively TRBD2 (7 bases). This CDR3 is 15 amino acids long. The germline V gene has CDR1 SNHLY and CDR2 FYNNEI. Trimming shortened V by 4 bases and J by 3 bases, and 16 bases separated the two germline ends.

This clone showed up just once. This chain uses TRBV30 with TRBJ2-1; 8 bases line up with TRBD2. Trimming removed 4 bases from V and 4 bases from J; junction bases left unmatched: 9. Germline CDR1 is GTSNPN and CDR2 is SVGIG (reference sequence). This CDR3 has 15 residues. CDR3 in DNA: TGTGCCTGGATTGTGGCGGGAGGCCAATACAATGAGCAGTTCTTC. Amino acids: CAWIVAGGQYNEQFF.

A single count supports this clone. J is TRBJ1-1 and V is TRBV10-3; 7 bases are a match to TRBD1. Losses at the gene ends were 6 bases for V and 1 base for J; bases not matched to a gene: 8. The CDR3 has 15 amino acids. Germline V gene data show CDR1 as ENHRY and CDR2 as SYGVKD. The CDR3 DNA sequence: TGTGCCATCAGGGATATCACAGGGGCGAACACTGAAGCTTTCTTT. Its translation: CAIRDITGANTEAFF.

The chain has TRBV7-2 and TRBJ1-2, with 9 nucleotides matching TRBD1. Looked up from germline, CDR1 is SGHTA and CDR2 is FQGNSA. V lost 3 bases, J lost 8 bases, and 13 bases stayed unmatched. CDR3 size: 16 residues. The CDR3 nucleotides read TGTGCCAGCAGCTTCCCGCCGGGACAGGGCTCCCTAGGCTACACCTTC. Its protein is CASSFPPGQGSLGYTF. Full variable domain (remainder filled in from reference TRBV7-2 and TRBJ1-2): GAGVSQSPSNKVTEKGKDVELRCDPISGHTALYWYRQSLGQGLEFLIYFQGNSAPDKSGLPSDRFSAERTGGSVSTLTIQRTQQEDSAVYLCASSFPPGQGSLGYTFGSGTRLTVV.

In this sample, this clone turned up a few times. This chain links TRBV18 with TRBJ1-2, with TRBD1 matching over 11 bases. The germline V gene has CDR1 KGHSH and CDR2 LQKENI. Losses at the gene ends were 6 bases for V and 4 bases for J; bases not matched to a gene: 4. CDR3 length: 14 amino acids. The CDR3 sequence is CASSPGQGAYGYTF. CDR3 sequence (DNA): TGTGCCAGCTCTCCAGGACAGGGGGCCTATGGCTACACCTTC.